This T cell receptor beta chain was sequenced in a study of blood T cell repertoires in COVID-19. Study context: Some COVID-19 samples were acute and others convalescent; all came from the United States, Italy and Spain. T cells, B-cell-depleted T cells, or PBMCs supplied cDNA or gDNA.

The V and J ends lost 7 bases and 2 bases respectively, with 5 bases between them. Looked up from germline, CDR1 is MNHEY and CDR2 is SMNVEV (reference sequence). The length of the CDR3 is 12 residues. This clone turned up a few times. Measured with immunoSEQ multiplex PCR; TCRdb has only the in-frame clones, and not every one. This table has over 150,000 clones, roughly 83% appearing once. The specimen sequenced was peripheral blood. This chain joins TRBV27 and TRBJ2-2; D is undetermined. This TCR was recovered from an older woman with acute or convalescent COVID-19. In DNA, the CDR3 is TGTGCCAGCATGACTAACACCGGGGAGCTGTTTTTT. This sequence encodes CASMTNTGELFF.